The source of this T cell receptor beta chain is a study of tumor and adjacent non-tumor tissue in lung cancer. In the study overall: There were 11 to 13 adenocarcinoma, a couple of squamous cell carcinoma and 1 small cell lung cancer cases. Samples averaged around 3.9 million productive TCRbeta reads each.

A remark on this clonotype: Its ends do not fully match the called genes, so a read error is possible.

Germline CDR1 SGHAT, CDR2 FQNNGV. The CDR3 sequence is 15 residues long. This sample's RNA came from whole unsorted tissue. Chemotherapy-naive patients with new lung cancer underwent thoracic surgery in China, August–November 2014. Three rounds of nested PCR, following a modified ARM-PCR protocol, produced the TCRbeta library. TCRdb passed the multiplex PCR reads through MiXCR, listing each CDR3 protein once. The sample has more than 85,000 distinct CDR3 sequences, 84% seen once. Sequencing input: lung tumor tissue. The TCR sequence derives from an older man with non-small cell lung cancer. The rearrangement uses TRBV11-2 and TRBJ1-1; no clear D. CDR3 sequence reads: CACSFANSRNAEAFF. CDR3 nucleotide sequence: TGTGCCTGCAGCTTCGCCAATTCAAGGAATGCTGAAGCTTTCTTT. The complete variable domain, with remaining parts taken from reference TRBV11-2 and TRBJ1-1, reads EAGVAQSPRYKIIEKRQSVAFWCNPISGHATLYWYQQILGQGPKLLIQFQNNGVVDDSQLPKDRFSAERLKGVDSTLKIQPAKLEDSAVYLCACSFANSRNAEAFFGQGTRLTVV.